This note documents a single TCR beta chain sequence. Its antigen is still unknown. The CDR3 has 15 amino acids. Germline lookup yields CDR1 SGHRS and CDR2 YFSETQ. V lost 4 bases, J lost 4 bases, and 10 bases stayed unmatched. Measured with immunoSEQ multiplex PCR; TCRdb has only the in-frame clones, and not every one. The table records some 40,000 clones, around two thirds of them present only once. This entry belongs to a study of vaccination effects on CD4 cells after COVID-19. Before any sequencing was done, the ViraFEST assay used viral peptide pools to expand antigen-specific CD4+ T cells. An approximately ten-day culture period preceded the isolation of CD4+ T cells. The person acquired a PCR-confirmed SARS-CoV-2 infection between March and December 2020.

This specimen consisted of CD4+ T cells from PBMCs cultured with a peptide pool, obtained before COVID-19 vaccination. This chain connects TRBV5-1 to TRBJ1-2; 7 bases are a match to TRBD1. This clonotype was obtained from a human donor who had a prior SARS-CoV-2 infection. The DNA of the CDR3 is TGCGCCAGCAGCCGATCACGAGAGGGGGCCTATGGCTACACCTTC. It encodes CASSRSREGAYGYTF.